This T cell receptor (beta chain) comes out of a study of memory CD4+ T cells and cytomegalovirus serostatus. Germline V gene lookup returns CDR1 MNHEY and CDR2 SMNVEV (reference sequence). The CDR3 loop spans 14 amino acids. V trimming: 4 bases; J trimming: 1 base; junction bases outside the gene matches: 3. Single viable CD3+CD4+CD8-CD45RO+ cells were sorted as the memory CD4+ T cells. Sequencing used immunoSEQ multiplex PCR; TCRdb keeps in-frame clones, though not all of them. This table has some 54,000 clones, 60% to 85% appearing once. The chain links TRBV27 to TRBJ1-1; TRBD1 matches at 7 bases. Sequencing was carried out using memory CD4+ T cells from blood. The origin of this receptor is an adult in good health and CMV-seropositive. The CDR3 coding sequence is TGTGCCAGCAGTTCAAACAGGGGGAACACTGAAGCTTTCTTT. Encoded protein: CASSSNRGNTEAFF.